These 5 T cell receptor beta chains were all obtained from the same sample, sequenced in a study of blood T cell repertoires in COVID-19. The assay was immunoSEQ multiplex PCR, and TCRdb's table has in-frame clones only and misses some. The table records under 300,000 clones, around nine tenths of them present only once. Specimen: PBMCs or T cells enriched from blood (not recorded which). Receptors were obtained from a woman in her forties who had been exposed to COVID-19.

The V and J genes are TRBV5-4 and TRBJ2-3, with 9 bases matching TRBD2. The junction had 12 bases not matched to a gene; V was cut back by 4 bases and J by 6 bases. The CDR3 runs 16 residues. CDR1 is SGHNT, CDR2 YYREEE, per germline (reference sequence). The CDR3 region has the DNA TGTGCCAGCAGCCCGACCGGGACTAGCACAGCCGATACGCAGTATTTT. Translated, it gives CASSPTGTSTADTQYF.

The count of this clone is one. The V and J genes are TRBV30 and TRBJ1-1, with a possible D match to TRBD1 (5 bases). The CDR3 contains 14 residues. V gave up 2 bases and J gave up 4 bases, with 14 bases separating them. In germline, CDR1 is GTSNPN, CDR2 SVGIG (reference sequence). The CDR3 sequence: CAWSTYGGGTEAFF. The CDR3 DNA sequence: TGTGCCTGGAGTACCTACGGGGGGGGCACTGAAGCTTTCTTT.

This clone was found a few times. This chain joins TRBV21-1 and TRBJ1-5. TRBV21-1 is a recognized pseudogene. CDR3 length: 16 amino acids. The CDR3, as DNA: TGTGCCAGCAGCAAAGAGGGAGCCAGTAGTAATCAGCCCCAGCATTTT. It yields the protein CASSKEGASSNQPQHF.

This clone appeared many times. This chain links TRBV5-6 with TRBJ1-5; tentative D call: TRBD1 (6 bases). The CDR3 is 13 amino acids. Germline lookup yields CDR1 SGHDT and CDR2 YYEEEE. V dropped 4 bases and J dropped 11 bases, with 16 bases sitting between them. As DNA, the CDR3 is TGTGCCAGCAGCAACAGGGATTTGGCGGCCCAGCATTTT. Protein sequence: CASSNRDLAAQHF.

The rearrangement joins TRBV5-6 to TRBJ1-6; D is undetermined. This CDR3 has 16 residues. The V gene lost 4 bases and the J gene lost 0 bases, with 11 bases spanning the gap. Germline-derived CDR1 and CDR2 are SGHDT and YYEEEE. CDR3 protein: CASSLDGSSYNSPLHF. For the CDR3, the DNA is TGTGCCAGCAGCCTGGACGGGAGCTCCTATAATTCACCCCTCCACTTT.